These 26 T cell receptor beta chains were all obtained from the same sample, sequenced in a study of blood T cell repertoires in COVID-19. TCRdb's copy holds only in-frame clones and misses some; the assay was immunoSEQ multiplex PCR. The sample has about 210,000 clones; approximately 90% are singletons. The sequenced material came from PBMCs or T cells enriched from blood (not recorded which). Receptor source: a young man with acute COVID-19.

In its sample, this clone was seen a few times. The CDR3 DNA reads as TGTGCTAGTGGTGAACTTCAGGGGGCGGGCGAGCAGTACTTC. Residues: CASGELQGAGEQYF. This chain joins TRBV12-5 and TRBJ2-7; 8 bases map to TRBD1. Germline V gives CDR1 LGHNT, CDR2 FRNRAP. The CDR3 has 14 amino acids. With 5 bases clipped from V and 6 bases from J, the junction kept 9 bases outside the gene matches.

The chain is built from TRBV6-6 and TRBJ2-6; TRBD1 might be the D (6 bases). Germline V gives CDR1 MNHNY, CDR2 SVGAGI (reference sequence). The ends were cut back, 5 bases at V and 0 bases at J, with 14 bases in the middle. The CDR3 is 17 residues long. CDR3 amino acids: CASSPTTGASGANVLTF. CDR3 nucleotide sequence: TGTGCCAGCAGTCCTACGACAGGTGCCTCTGGGGCCAACGTCCTGACTTTC.

The rearrangement links TRBV6-1 to TRBJ2-4, with a possible D match to TRBD2 (6 bases). This CDR3 is built from 15 residues. Germline CDR1 is MNHNS and CDR2 is SASEGT. V lost 1 base and J 9 bases, leaving 16 bases between the germline ends. CDR3 in DNA: TGTGCCAGCAGTGAAGTCCGCCGGGAGTTGCGCATTCAGTACTTC. It translates to CASSEVRRELRIQYF.

The chain combines TRBV25-1 with TRBJ2-3; a possible D gene is TRBD2 (5 bases). The CDR3 extends over 16 amino acids. Germline CDR1 MGHDK, CDR2 SYGVNS. The ends were cut back, 2 bases at V and 2 bases at J, with 14 bases in the middle. The CDR3 coding sequence is TGTGCCAGCAGTGAAGTCGAGGGAGCTCCCACAGATACGCAGTATTTT. Translating gives CASSEVEGAPTDTQYF.

This rearrangement joins TRBV6-5 to TRBJ2-6, with D possibly matching TRBD2 (5 bases). The germline V and J ends were trimmed by 9 bases and 1 base, with 7 bases remaining between them. CDR3 length: 13 residues. Looked up from germline, CDR1 is MNHEY and CDR2 is SVGAGI. The CDR3 region has the DNA TGTGCCAGTGAGGGATCTGGGGCCAACGTCCTGACTTTC. It specifies CASEGSGANVLTF.

The chain uses TRBV11-2 and TRBJ1-6; D might be TRBD1 (5 bases). CDR1 SGHAT and CDR2 FQNNGV come from the germline V gene. The CDR3 totals 15 residues. V was trimmed by 4 bases and J by 9 bases, leaving 16 bases between them. CDR3 region: CASSSVQGRGSPLHF. CDR3 DNA sequence: TGTGCCAGCAGCTCCGTGCAGGGTAGGGGTTCACCCCTCCACTTT.

The chain uses TRBV28 and TRBJ1-5, with D possibly being TRBD1 (5 bases). This CDR3 is 14 amino acids long. CDR1 and CDR2 (germline): MDHEN, SYDVKM. Trimming shortened V by 6 bases and J by 0 bases, and 9 bases separated the two germline ends. Here the CDR3 reads CASRGGTSNQPQHF. In DNA, the CDR3 is TGTGCCAGCAGGGGGGGGACTAGCAATCAGCCCCAGCATTTT.

V usage is TRBV3-1 (or the pseudogene TRBV3-2) and J usage is TRBJ1-3; 7 bases fit TRBD1. Germline lookup yields CDR1 LGHDT and CDR2 YNNKEL (reference sequence). V gave up 4 bases and J gave up 2 bases; unmatched junction bases: 11. This CDR3 region has 17 residues. The CDR3 here is CASSPEEGARTGNTIYF. The CDR3 DNA is TGTGCCAGCAGCCCGGAGGAGGGGGCGCGAACTGGAAACACCATATATTTT.

The chain recombines TRBV25-1 with TRBJ2-7; D remains unclear. This CDR3 is 16 amino acids long. V dropped 3 bases and J dropped 3 bases, with 18 bases sitting between them. Germline lookup yields CDR1 MGHDK and CDR2 SYGVNS. The CDR3 DNA is TGTGCCAGCAGTGATCCCCGGTCCCCCTACGACTACGAGCAGTACTTC. Protein: CASSDPRSPYDYEQYF.

V usage is TRBV7-8 and J usage is TRBJ1-1; D unclear. Germline V CDR1 and CDR2: SGHVS, FQNEAQ. The length of the CDR3 is 16 residues. V gave up 5 bases and J gave up 1 base, with 17 bases separating them. CDR3 sequence: CASSPSYGQKNTEAFF. DNA of the CDR3: TGTGCCAGCAGCCCATCTTATGGGCAGAAGAACACTGAAGCTTTCTTT.

V usage is TRBV28 and J usage is TRBJ2-7; the D is unclear. Trimming left V 3 bases short and J 5 bases short, with 17 bases between. The CDR3 covers 15 residues. Germline V CDR1 and CDR2: MDHEN, SYDVKM. The CDR3 region has the DNA TGTGCCAGCAGTTTTAATCTTCTAGTTTTTAACGAGCAGTACTTC. Protein sequence: CASSFNLLVFNEQYF.

The chain is built from TRBV7-9 and TRBJ1-2, with unresolved D. CDR3 length: 14 residues. The germline CDR1 and CDR2 sequences are SEHNR and FQNEAQ (reference sequence). V gave up 1 base and J gave up 6 bases, with 12 bases separating them. The CDR3 DNA sequence: TGTGCCAGCAGCTTAGGGGCGGGAGTCGATGGCTACACCTTC. As protein: CASSLGAGVDGYTF. The full variable domain, in which reference TRBV7-9 and TRBJ1-2 provide the parts outside the CDR3, is DTGVSQNPRHKITKRGQNVTFRCDPISEHNRLYWYRQTLGQGPEFLTYFQNEAQLEKSRLLSDRFSAERPKGSFSTLEIQRTEQGDSAMYLCASSLGAGVDGYTFGSGTRLTVV.

This clone showed up just once. The chain has TRBV9 and TRBJ2-1; tentative D call: TRBD1 (6 bases). V lost 4 bases and J 4 bases, leaving 12 bases between the germline ends. There are 14 residues in the CDR3. Germline CDR1 and CDR2: SGDLS and YYNGEE. CDR3 in amino acids: CASSLRDKYNEQFF. CDR3 DNA: TGTGCCAGCAGCCTCCGGGACAAATACAATGAGCAGTTCTTC.

The CDR3 nucleotides are TGTGCCAGCAGAGACAGGGGGTTTAGTAATGAAAAACTGTTTTTT. Amino acids: CASRDRGFSNEKLFF. This sequence joins TRBV2 and TRBJ1-4; 9 positions match TRBD1. Germline V CDR1 and CDR2: SNHLY, FYNNEI. This CDR3 region has 15 residues. V was pared by 6 bases and J by 4 bases, with 6 bases of the junction left unmatched.

The CDR3 DNA reads TGTGCCAGCAGCTTCGACAGGCTTGGGAGAACTGAAGCTTTCTTT. Translating gives CASSFDRLGRTEAFF. The chain uses TRBV7-9 and TRBJ1-1; TRBD1 might be the D (6 bases). V was clipped by 3 bases and J by 5 bases, with 16 bases between them. Germline CDR1 is SEHNR and CDR2 is FQNEAQ (reference sequence). The CDR3 contains 15 residues. The variable domain in full, with the rest retrieved from reference TRBV7-9 and TRBJ1-1, is DTGVSQNPRHKITKRGQNVTFRCDPISEHNRLYWYRQTLGQGPEFLTYFQNEAQLEKSRLLSDRFSAERPKGSFSTLEIQRTEQGDSAMYLCASSFDRLGRTEAFFGQGTRLTVV.

The chain has TRBV7-9 and TRBJ1-1; D is undetermined. Per germline, CDR1 SEHNR and CDR2 FQNEAQ (reference sequence). V was pared by 5 bases and J by 4 bases, with 8 bases between. The CDR3 spans 12 residues. CDR3 sequence reads: CASSRTGTEAFF. The CDR3 coding sequence is TGTGCCAGCAGCCGAACGGGCACTGAAGCTTTCTTT.

A word on this clone: The same CDR3 is also encoded by other DNA sequences in this sample. This rearrangement joins TRBV25-1 to TRBJ2-7; D is uncertain. Trimming stripped 1 base from V and 4 bases from J, with 2 bases between. The V gene's germline CDR1 is MGHDK and CDR2 SYGVNS. The length of the CDR3 is 11 residues. The CDR3 protein is CASSESYEQYF. CDR3 sequence (DNA): TGTGCCAGCAGTGAATCGTACGAGCAGTACTTC.

The rearrangement uses TRBV7-3 and TRBJ2-1; D unresolved. The CDR3 is 15 amino acids. Germline V gene data show CDR1 as SGHTA and CDR2 as FQGTGA. V was trimmed by 1 base and J by 7 bases, leaving 14 bases between them. The CDR3 sequence: CASSLSGLVGNEQFF. The CDR3, as DNA: TGTGCCAGCAGCTTAAGTGGTCTAGTCGGGAATGAGCAGTTCTTC.

This clone was seen more than once but under ten times. V is TRBV7-9 and J is TRBJ2-1; TRBD2 matches at 11 bases. V shed 5 bases and J 0 bases; nucleotides not matched to a gene: 12. Germline V gene sequence: CDR1 SEHNR, CDR2 FQNEAQ (reference sequence). This CDR3 is built from 19 residues. The CDR3, as DNA: TGTGCCAGCAGCCCAGCGGCTAGCGGGAGGACCGGCTCCTACAATGAGCAGTTCTTC. It encodes CASSPAASGRTGSYNEQFF.

V and J are TRBV6-6 and TRBJ2-7, with TRBD2 identical over 9 bases. V dropped 5 bases and J dropped 1; count of bases not matched to a gene: 15. Germline lookup yields CDR1 MNHNY and CDR2 SVGAGI (reference sequence). This CDR3 contains 18 residues. CDR3 coding DNA: TGTGCCAGCAGTCCCAGAGGGCTAGCGGGGCCCCTGTCCTACGAGCAGTACTTC. Its translation is CASSPRGLAGPLSYEQYF.

The V gene is TRBV28, the J gene TRBJ2-1; 11 bases match TRBD1. The junction had 8 bases not matched to a gene; V was cut back by 5 bases and J by 8 bases. CDR1 MDHEN and CDR2 SYDVKM come from the germline V gene. The CDR3 contains 15 residues. The CDR3 DNA reads TGTGCCAGCAGTCTCACAGGGACAGGGGGGCATGAGCAGTTCTTC. Protein sequence: CASSLTGTGGHEQFF. Filled out from reference TRBV28 and TRBJ2-1, the complete variable domain reads DVKVTQSSRYLVKRTGEKVFLECVQDMDHENMFWYRQDPGLGLRLIYFSYDVKMKEKGDIPEGYSVSREKKERFSLILESASTNQTSMYLCASSLTGTGGHEQFFGPGTRLTVL.

This chain connects TRBV2 to TRBJ2-5; tentatively, D is TRBD1 (5 bases). The CDR3 runs 15 residues. The V end lost 8 bases, the J end lost 2 bases, and 18 bases lay between the germline ends. Germline V gene sequence: CDR1 SNHLY, CDR2 FYNNEI. The CDR3 region is CASYIFGAAQETQYF. The CDR3 DNA reads as TGTGCCAGCTATATATTTGGGGCAGCACAAGAGACCCAGTACTTC.

The chain joins TRBV19 to TRBJ2-7; TRBD1 aligns across 7 bases. CDR3 size: 15 residues. With V trimmed by 3 bases and J by 2 bases, 7 bases remained unmatched. Looked up from germline, CDR1 is LNHDA and CDR2 is SQIVND (reference sequence). The CDR3: CASSIAGTATYEQYF. As DNA, the CDR3 is TGTGCCAGTAGTATCGCCGGGACAGCAACCTACGAGCAGTACTTC.

The chain is built from TRBV4-1 and TRBJ2-1; TRBD2 aligns across 10 bases. Germline loops: CDR1 MGHRA, CDR2 YSYEKL. CDR3 size: 16 residues. The V segment lost 1 base and the J segment 10 bases; nucleotides outside the gene matches: 10. The DNA of the CDR3 is TGCGCCAGCAGCCAAGGAGTTGGCTCTAGCGGGAGCGAGCAGTTCTTC. Its translation: CASSQGVGSSGSEQFF.

This clone appeared a few times. This chain uses TRBV6-5 with TRBJ2-3, with D perhaps TRBD2 (5 bases). Germline V CDR1 and CDR2: MNHEY, SVGAGI. V was pared by 2 bases and J by 4 bases, with 13 bases between. This CDR3 is built from 15 residues. CDR3 sequence (DNA): TGTGCCAGCAGTTACAGGGCGGGTGAGCCAGATACGCAGTATTTT. Translated: CASSYRAGEPDTQYF.

The chain employs TRBV27 and TRBJ2-3, with 12 bases aligning to TRBD2. CDR1 and CDR2 from the germline V gene are MNHEY and SMNVEV (reference sequence). J lost 6 bases, V lost 6 bases, and 1 base had no gene match. This CDR3 has 13 residues. The CDR3 loop reads CASRTSGSDTQYF. The CDR3 region has the DNA TGTGCCAGCAGGACTAGCGGGAGTGATACGCAGTATTTT.